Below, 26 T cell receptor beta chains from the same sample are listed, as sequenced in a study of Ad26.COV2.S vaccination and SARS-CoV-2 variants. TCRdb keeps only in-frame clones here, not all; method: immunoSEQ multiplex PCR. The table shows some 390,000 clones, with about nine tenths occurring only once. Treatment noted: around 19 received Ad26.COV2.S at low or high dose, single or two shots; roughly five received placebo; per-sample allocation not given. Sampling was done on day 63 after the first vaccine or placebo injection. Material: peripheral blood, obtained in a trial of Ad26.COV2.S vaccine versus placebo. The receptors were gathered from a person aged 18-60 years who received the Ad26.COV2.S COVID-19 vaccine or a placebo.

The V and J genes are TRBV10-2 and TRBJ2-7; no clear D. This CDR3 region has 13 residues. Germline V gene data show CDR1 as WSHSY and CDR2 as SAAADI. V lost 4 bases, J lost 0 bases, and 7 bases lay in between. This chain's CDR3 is CASSAQSSYEQYF. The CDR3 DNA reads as TGCGCCAGCAGTGCCCAGAGCTCCTACGAGCAGTACTTC.

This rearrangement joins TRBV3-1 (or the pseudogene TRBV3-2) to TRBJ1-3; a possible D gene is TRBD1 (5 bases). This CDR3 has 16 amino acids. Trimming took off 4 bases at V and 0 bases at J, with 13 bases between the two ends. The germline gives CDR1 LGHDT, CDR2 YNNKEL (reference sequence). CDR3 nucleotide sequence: TGTGCCAGCAGCCCGGGGACGCTTCTCTCTGGAAACACCATATATTTT. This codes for CASSPGTLLSGNTIYF.

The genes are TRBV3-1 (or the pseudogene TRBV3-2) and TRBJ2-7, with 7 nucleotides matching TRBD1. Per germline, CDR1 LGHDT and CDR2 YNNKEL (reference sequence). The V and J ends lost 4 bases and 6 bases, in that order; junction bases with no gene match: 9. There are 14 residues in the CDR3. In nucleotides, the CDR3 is TGTGCCAGCAGCCCCTTAACAGGGGCGGGCGAGCAGTACTTC. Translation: CASSPLTGAGEQYF.

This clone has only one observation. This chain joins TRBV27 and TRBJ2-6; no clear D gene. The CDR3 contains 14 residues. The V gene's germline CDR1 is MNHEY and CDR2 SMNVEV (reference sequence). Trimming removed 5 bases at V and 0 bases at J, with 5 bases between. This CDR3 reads CASSLYSGANVLTF. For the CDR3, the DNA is TGTGCCAGCAGTCTCTACTCTGGGGCCAACGTCCTGACTTTC.

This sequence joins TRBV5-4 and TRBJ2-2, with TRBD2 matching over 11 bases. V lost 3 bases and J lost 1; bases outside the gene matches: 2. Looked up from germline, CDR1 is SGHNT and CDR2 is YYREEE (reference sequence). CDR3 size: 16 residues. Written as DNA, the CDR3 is TGTGCCAGCAGCTCCCTAGCGGGGGGGAACACCGGGGAGCTGTTTTTT. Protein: CASSSLAGGNTGELFF.

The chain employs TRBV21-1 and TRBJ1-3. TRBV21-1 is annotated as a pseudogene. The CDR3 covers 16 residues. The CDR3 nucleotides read TGTGCCAGCAGCAACCCCGGGACGGCGGCGGCGGACACCATATATTTT. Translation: CASSNPGTAAADTIYF.

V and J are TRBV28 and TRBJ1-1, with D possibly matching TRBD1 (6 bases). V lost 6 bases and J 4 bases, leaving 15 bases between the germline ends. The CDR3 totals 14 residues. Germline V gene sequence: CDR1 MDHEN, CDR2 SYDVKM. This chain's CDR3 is CASRPGQDLTEAFF. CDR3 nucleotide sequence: TGTGCCAGCAGGCCGGGACAAGACCTCACTGAAGCTTTCTTT.

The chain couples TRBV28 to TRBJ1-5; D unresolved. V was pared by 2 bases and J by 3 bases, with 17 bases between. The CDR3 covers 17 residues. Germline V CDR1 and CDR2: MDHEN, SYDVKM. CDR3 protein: CASSLRGRGLVNQPQHF. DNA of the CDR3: TGTGCCAGCAGTTTACGAGGTCGAGGGTTGGTCAATCAGCCCCAGCATTTT.

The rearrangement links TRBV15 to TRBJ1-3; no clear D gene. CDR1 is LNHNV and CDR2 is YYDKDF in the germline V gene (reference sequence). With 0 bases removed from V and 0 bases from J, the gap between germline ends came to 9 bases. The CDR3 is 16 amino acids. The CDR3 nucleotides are TGTGCCACCAGCAGAGATCACGCGGACTCTGGAAACACCATATATTTT. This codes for CATSRDHADSGNTIYF.

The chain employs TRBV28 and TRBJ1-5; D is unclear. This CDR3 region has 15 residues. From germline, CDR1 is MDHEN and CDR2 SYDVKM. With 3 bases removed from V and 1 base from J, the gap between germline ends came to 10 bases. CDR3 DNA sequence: TGTGCCAGCAGTTTTCGACCCATGAGCAATCAGCCCCAGCATTTT. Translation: CASSFRPMSNQPQHF. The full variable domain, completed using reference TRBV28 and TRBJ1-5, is DVKVTQSSRYLVKRTGEKVFLECVQDMDHENMFWYRQDPGLGLRLIYFSYDVKMKEKGDIPEGYSVSREKKERFSLILESASTNQTSMYLCASSFRPMSNQPQHFGDGTRLSIL.

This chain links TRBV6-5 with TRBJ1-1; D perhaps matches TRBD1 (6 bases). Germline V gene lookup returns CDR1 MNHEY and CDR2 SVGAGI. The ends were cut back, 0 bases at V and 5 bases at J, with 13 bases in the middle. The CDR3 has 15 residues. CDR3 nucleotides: TGTGCCAGCAGTTACTCGCTGGGGGCGCGAACTGAAGCTTTCTTT. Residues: CASSYSLGARTEAFF.

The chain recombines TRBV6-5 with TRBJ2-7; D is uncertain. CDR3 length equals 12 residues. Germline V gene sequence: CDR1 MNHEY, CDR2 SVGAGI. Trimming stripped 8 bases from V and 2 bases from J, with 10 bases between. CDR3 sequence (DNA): TGTGCCAGCCGACCTGGACCCTACGAGCAGTACTTC. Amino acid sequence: CASRPGPYEQYF.

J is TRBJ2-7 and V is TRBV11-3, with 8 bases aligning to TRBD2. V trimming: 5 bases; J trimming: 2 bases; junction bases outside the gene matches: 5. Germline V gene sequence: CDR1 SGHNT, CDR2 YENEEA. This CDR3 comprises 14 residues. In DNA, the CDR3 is TGTGCCAGCAGCCGGGGACTAGGCCCCTACGAGCAGTACTTC. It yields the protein CASSRGLGPYEQYF.

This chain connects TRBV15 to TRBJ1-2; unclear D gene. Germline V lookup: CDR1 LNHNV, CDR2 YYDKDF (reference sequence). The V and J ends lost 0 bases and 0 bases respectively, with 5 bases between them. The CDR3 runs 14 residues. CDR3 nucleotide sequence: TGTGCCACCAGCAGAGATGGGGCTAACTATGGCTACACCTTC. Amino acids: CATSRDGANYGYTF.

The CDR3 nucleotides read TGCGCCAGCAGCTTGGAAAAGGGGCCACAAACGTCGGCCTATGGCTACACCTTC. Its protein is CASSLEKGPQTSAYGYTF. J is TRBJ1-2 and V is TRBV5-1; possibly TRBD1 for D (5 bases). The CDR3 has 18 amino acids. V was pared by 0 bases and J by 4 bases, with 22 bases between. The germline V gene has CDR1 SGHRS and CDR2 YFSETQ.

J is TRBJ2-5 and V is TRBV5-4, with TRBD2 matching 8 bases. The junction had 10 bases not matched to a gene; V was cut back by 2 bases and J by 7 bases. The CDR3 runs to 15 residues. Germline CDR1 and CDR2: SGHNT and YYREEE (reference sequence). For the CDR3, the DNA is TGTGCCAGCAGCTTCGGGAGGGGCAGGAGGGTGACCCAGTACTTC. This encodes CASSFGRGRRVTQYF.

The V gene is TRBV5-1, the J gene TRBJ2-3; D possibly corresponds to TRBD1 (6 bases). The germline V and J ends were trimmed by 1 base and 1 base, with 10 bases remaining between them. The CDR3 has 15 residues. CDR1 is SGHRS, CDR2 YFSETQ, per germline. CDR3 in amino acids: CASSLSAGGTDTQYF. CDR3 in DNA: TGCGCCAGCAGCTTGTCGGCAGGGGGCACAGATACGCAGTATTTT.

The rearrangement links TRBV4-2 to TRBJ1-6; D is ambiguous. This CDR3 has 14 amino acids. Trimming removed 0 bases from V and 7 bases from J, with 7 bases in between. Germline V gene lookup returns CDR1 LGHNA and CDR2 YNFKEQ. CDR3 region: CASSQETSNSPLHF. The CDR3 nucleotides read TGTGCCAGCAGCCAAGAGACCAGCAATTCACCCCTCCACTTT.

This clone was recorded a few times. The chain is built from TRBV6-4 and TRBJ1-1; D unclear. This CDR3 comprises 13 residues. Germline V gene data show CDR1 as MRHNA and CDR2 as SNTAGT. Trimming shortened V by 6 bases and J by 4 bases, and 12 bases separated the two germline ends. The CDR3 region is CASSEGERTEAFF. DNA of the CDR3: TGTGCCAGCAGCGAGGGTGAGCGCACTGAAGCTTTCTTT.

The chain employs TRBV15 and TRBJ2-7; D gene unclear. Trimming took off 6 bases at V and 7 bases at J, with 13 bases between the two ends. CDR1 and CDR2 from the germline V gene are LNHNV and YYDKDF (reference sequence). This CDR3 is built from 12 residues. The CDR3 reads CATSHPGGEQYF. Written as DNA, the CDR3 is TGTGCCACCAGTCACCCCGGTGGGGAGCAGTACTTC.

The CDR3 DNA sequence: TGCGCCAGCAGCTCCCGTTCTCCCTCGGCGGGAGGAACTAATGAGCAGTTCTTC. It translates to CASSSRSPSAGGTNEQFF. The rearrangement uses TRBV5-1 and TRBJ2-1, with 8 bases aligning to TRBD2. V was pared by 3 bases and J by 7 bases, with 18 bases of the junction left unmatched. The CDR3 is made up of 18 amino acids. Germline CDR1 and CDR2: SGHRS and YFSETQ.

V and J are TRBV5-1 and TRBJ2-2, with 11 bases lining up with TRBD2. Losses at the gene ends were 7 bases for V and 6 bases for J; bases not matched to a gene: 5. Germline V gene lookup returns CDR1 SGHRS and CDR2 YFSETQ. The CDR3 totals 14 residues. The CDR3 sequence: CASGSLAGAGELFF. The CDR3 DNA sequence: TGCGCCAGCGGATCACTAGCGGGAGCCGGGGAGCTGTTTTTT.

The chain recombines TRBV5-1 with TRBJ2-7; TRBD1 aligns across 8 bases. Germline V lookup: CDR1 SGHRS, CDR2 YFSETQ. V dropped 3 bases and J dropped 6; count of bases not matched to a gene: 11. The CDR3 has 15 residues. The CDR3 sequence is CASSSETGVLSEQYF. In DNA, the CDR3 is TGCGCCAGCAGCTCGGAGACAGGGGTGTTGAGCGAGCAGTACTTC.

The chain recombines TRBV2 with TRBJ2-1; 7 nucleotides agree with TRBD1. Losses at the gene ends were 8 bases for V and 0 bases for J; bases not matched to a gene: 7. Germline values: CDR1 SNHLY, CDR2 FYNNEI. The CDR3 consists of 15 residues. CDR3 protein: CASEQGSASYNEQFF. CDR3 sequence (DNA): TGTGCCAGCGAACAGGGGTCGGCCTCCTACAATGAGCAGTTCTTC.

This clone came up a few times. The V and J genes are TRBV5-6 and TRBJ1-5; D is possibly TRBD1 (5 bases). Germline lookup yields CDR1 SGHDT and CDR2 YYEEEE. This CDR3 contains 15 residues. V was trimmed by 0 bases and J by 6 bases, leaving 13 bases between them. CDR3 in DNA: TGTGCCAGCAGCTTGGCTGGGGGTTGGAGTCAGCCCCAGCATTTT. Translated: CASSLAGGWSQPQHF.

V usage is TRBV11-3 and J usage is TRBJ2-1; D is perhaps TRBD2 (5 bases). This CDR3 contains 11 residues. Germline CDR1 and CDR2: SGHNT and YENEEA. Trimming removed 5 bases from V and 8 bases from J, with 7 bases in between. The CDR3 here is CASSPRDEQFF. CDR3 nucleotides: TGTGCCAGCAGCCCGCGGGATGAGCAGTTCTTC.